The T cell receptor (beta chain) under discussion was sequenced for a study of cytomegalovirus exposure and HLA in healthy donors. General study points: The classifier reportedly diagnosed cytomegalovirus status with high sensitivity and specificity.

A word on this clone: Its antigen is currently unknown.

TCRdb keeps only in-frame clones here, not all; method: immunoSEQ multiplex PCR. The data contain 100,000 to 150,000 clones, approximately 86% of them singletons. CDR1 is ENHRY, CDR2 SYGVKD, per germline. The V gene lost 0 bases and the J gene lost 1 base, with 6 bases spanning the gap. This CDR3 comprises 14 residues. This TCR was sampled from a man between 18 and 35 years old in good health and CMV-seropositive. Sequencing was performed on PBMCs. V usage is TRBV10-3 and J usage is TRBJ1-1; D gene unclear. CDR3: CAISESPGNTEAFF. The CDR3 region has the DNA TGTGCCATCAGTGAGTCGCCGGGGAACACTGAAGCTTTCTTT.